This TCR beta chain is from a study of T cell repertoires in cytomegalovirus infection. V was cut by 6 bases and J by 7 bases, with 16 bases left in between. Germline V CDR1 and CDR2: MNHEY, SVGAGI. This CDR3 comprises 14 residues. TCRdb re-called the reads with MiXCR, one entry per CDR3 protein. The table has more than 150,000 distinct CDR3 sequences, 15% to 20% seen once. Sequencing was performed on CD8+ T cells from PBMCs. The source is a human donor in good health (CMV status not recorded). Some clones in this sample may be carry-over from other donors' samples. The genes are TRBV6-5 and TRBJ1-5; D perhaps matches TRBD1 (6 bases). The CDR3 is CASRPTQGIQPQHF. Written as DNA, the CDR3 is TGTGCCAGCAGACCAACCCAGGGGATACAGCCCCAGCATTTT.